This TCR beta chain derives from a study of cytomegalovirus exposure and HLA in healthy donors. PCR used 60 Vbeta primers and 13 Jbeta primers. Clones were read by immunoSEQ multiplex PCR, and TCRdb kept only the in-frame ones, dropping some. The repertoire holds about 150,000 clones, around 84% seen once, with over 2% in the top ten. The germline CDR1 and CDR2 sequences are SEHNR and FQNEAQ (reference sequence). This CDR3 region has 15 residues. V lost 3 bases, J lost 0 bases, and 9 bases lay in between. A note on this clone: Its cognate antigen is unknown.

Whole-study findings and limits: The study found most TCR sequences rare, yet found some public TCRs in many donors. In an earlier analysis, most TCR beta V segments were productive about 87% or about 30% of the time. Later, an analysis found that common viral pathogens appeared to be linked with several of the most significant clusters. Available immune exposure information was restricted to CMV serostatus only.

This chain joins TRBV7-9 and TRBJ1-5; perhaps TRBD1 as D (6 bases). The sequence was obtained from a boy between 2 and 10 years old in good health and CMV-seronegative. Sequencing was done on a sample of PBMCs. CDR3 in DNA: TGTGCCAGCAGCTTGACAGGAGATAGCAATCAGCCCCAGCATTTT. This translates into CASSLTGDSNQPQHF.